This TCR beta chain is from a study of T cell repertoires in cytomegalovirus infection (dated by TCRdb to between 2018 and 2020). As for the study more broadly: Because public TCR beta signatures pointed to carriage of CMV infection together with the matching HLA type, the HLA type of each donor mattered for the analysis. General conclusions and limits of the study: In the ex vivo response, HLA-C-restricted CMV-specific TCR beta clonotypes were dominant, and in two of eight donors the single most frequent clonotype came from this HLA-C-restricted group. Cumulative frequency of public TCR beta family members discriminated carriers of CMV infection plus the relevant HLA type in this cohort and an independent roughly 330-donor cohort.

This clonotype was seen at least ten times. There is no known antigen for this receptor. No base-level quality is on record; no much larger clone is a single base apart. At the junction V is shortened by 1 base and J by 3 bases, with 14 bases in between. The germline V gene specifies SGHDT as CDR1 and YYEEEE as CDR2. Inclusive of the bounding cysteine and phenylalanine, the CDR3 is 16 residues long. Kept here is only the CDR3 DNA, which spans 48 bases and is read in frame from base 1. Instrument on record: Illumina HiSeq 1500. Through fastp at Q25 and MiXCR, TCRdb rebuilt clones from the public reads, retaining in-frame beta chains. Here each entry gathers all rows of one CDR3 protein and keeps the most common genes and DNA. This sample is represented by under 350,000 distinct CDR3 sequences; roughly 9.3% of them were singletons. The top ten hold approximately 2.3% of the sample.

The source of this sequence is a human donor in good health (CMV status not recorded). Some clones in this sample may be carry-over from other donors' samples. Material for sequencing was PBMCs. This receptor chain uses TRBV5-6 and TRBJ2-4; a confident D gene designation cannot be given. The CDR3 is CASSLRPGNYKNIQYF. The nucleotide sequence reads TGTGCCAGCAGCTTGAGGCCTGGTAATTACAAAAACATTCAGTACTTC.